This T cell receptor (beta chain) was captured by sequencing in a study of T cell changes during pregnancy in multiple sclerosis. Produced via immunoSEQ multiplex PCR; TCRdb's table is partial and in-frame only. The sample shows 55,000 to 70,000 clones, about 91% of them seen only once. The specimen comprised peripheral blood, sampled in the second trimester of pregnancy. The source is a female donor in good health, enrolled as a control in a pregnancy study.

The CDR3 DNA reads as TGTGCCAGCAGAGTGGACGGGGTGGGCGATCAGCCCCAGCATTTT. It specifies CASRVDGVGDQPQHF. The chain recombines TRBV6-5 with TRBJ1-5; D not resolved. Germline assignment: CDR1 MNHEY and CDR2 SVGAGI. The CDR3 sequence is 15 residues long. With 6 bases removed from V and 5 bases from J, the gap between germline ends came to 17 bases.